This paragraph covers one TCR beta chain sequence. Its antigen is unidentified. Primers: 60 Vbeta forward and 13 Jbeta reverse. Sequencing was performed with immunoSEQ multiplex PCR; in TCRdb, only in-frame clones are kept and a portion is missing. The sample lists around 200,000 clones; 60% to 80% were seen once. Trimming cost V 3 bases and J 5 bases; bases outside gene matches: 4. In germline, CDR1 is LNHDA, CDR2 SQIVND (reference sequence). The CDR3 has 14 residues. The data belong to a study of cytomegalovirus exposure and HLA in healthy donors. Study conclusions and caveats: In a later analysis, HLA-associated beta chains showed higher expansion and lower generation probabilities than comparable chains.

The source is a man aged 40-49 years in good health and CMV-seronegative. The gene calls are TRBV19 and TRBJ1-5; 7 nucleotides agree with TRBD1. The sample consisted of PBMCs. The CDR3 reads CASSIDRDHQPQHF. The CDR3, as DNA: TGTGCCAGTAGTATCGACAGGGACCATCAGCCCCAGCATTTT.